The 15 T cell receptor beta chains below come from one sample, sequenced in a study. TCRdb called the RT-PCR reads again in MiXCR, with one record for every CDR3 protein. The table lists about 680,000 distinct CDR3 sequences, 12% to 15% of them singletons. Material for sequencing was memory CD4+ T cells from blood. The receptors stem from a female donor in good health, serving as a healthy control.

This clonotype was recorded a few times. V gene TRBV7-2 combines with J gene TRBJ2-2; TRBD2 matches 12 bases. V trimming: 1 base; J trimming: 8 bases; junction bases outside the gene matches: 8. The germline V gene encodes CDR1 SGHTA and CDR2 FQGNSA. The CDR3 contains 17 residues. CDR3 region: CASSLEASGRVRGELFF. In DNA, the CDR3 is TGTGCCAGCAGCTTAGAGGCTAGCGGGAGGGTCCGAGGGGAGCTGTTTTTT.

This clonotype was recorded many times. The chain carries TRBV10-3 and TRBJ2-7; either TRBD1 or TRBD2 may fit D (5 bases each). Trimming pared 8 bases from V and 2 bases from J, leaving 16 bases between. CDR3 length: 14 residues. CDR1 ENHRY and CDR2 SYGVKD come from the germline V gene. CDR3 loop: CAIGDGASTYEQYF. The CDR3, as DNA: TGTGCCATCGGGGACGGGGCAAGTACCTACGAGCAGTACTTC.

Ten or more counts support this clonotype. V is TRBV6-2 or TRBV6-3 and J is TRBJ2-2; D is unresolved. The CDR3 is made up of 14 amino acids. CDR1 and CDR2 (germline): MNHEY, SVGEGT. The germline V and J ends were trimmed by 6 bases and 2 bases, with 10 bases remaining between them. CDR3 bases: TGTGCCAGCAGCGCAGAGTATAACACCGGGGAGCTGTTTTTT. It specifies CASSAEYNTGELFF.

This clonotype has more than one count but fewer than ten. The chain uses TRBV7-2 and TRBJ2-1; a possible D gene is TRBD1 (5 bases). The germline CDR1 and CDR2 sequences are SGHTA and FQGNSA. This CDR3 contains 15 residues. The V and J ends lost 4 bases and 4 bases respectively, with 14 bases between them. The CDR3 coding sequence is TGTGCCAGCAGCTCTTGGGGCAACGGGTACAATGAGCAGTTCTTC. It is translated as CASSSWGNGYNEQFF.

As to this clonotype: This CDR3 is missing its conserved last phenylalanine or tryptophan, likely due to a read error. This sequence joins TRBV20-1 and TRBJ2-5, with D perhaps TRBD1 (6 bases). Germline V gene lookup returns CDR1 DFQATT and CDR2 SNEGSKA (reference sequence). The CDR3 has 14 residues. CDR3 nucleotides: TGCAGCCCTAGTCAGGGGACGCATCAAGAGACCCAGTACTCC. It translates to CSPSQGTHQETQYS.

The rearrangement uses TRBV13 and TRBJ2-2; possible D gene TRBD1, 6 bases. CDR3 length: 14 residues. V was trimmed by 6 bases and J by 6 bases, leaving 14 bases between them. CDR1 PRHDT and CDR2 FYEKMQ come from the germline V gene (reference sequence). CDR3 residues: CASSFRTGSGELFF. In nucleotides, the CDR3 is TGTGCCAGCAGTTTCCGAACAGGGTCCGGGGAGCTGTTTTTT. Combining the CDR3 with reference TRBV13 and TRBJ2-2 gives the whole variable domain AAGVIQSPRHLIKEKRETATLKCYPIPRHDTVYWYQQGPGQDPQFLISFYEKMQSDKGSIPDRFSAQQFSDYHSELNMSSLELGDSALYFCASSFRTGSGELFFGEGSRLTVL.

The DNA of the CDR3 is TGTGCCACCTTCTCCCAGAACACCGGGGAGCTGTTTTTT. Translation gives CATFSQNTGELFF. This chain joins TRBV6-1 and TRBJ2-2; D is undetermined. Germline V gene lookup returns CDR1 MNHNS and CDR2 SASEGT. V was pared by 10 bases and J by 1 base, with 10 bases between. There are 13 residues in the CDR3.

The gene calls are TRBV15 and TRBJ2-7; 12 positions agree with TRBD2. From germline, CDR1 is LNHNV and CDR2 YYDKDF (reference sequence). V trimming: 1 base; J trimming: 3 bases; junction bases outside the gene matches: 1. This CDR3 region has 15 residues. The CDR3 reads CATSRGTSGNYEQYF. The CDR3 region has the DNA TGTGCCACCAGCAGAGGGACTAGCGGGAACTACGAGCAGTACTTC.

This clonotype has at least ten counts. The chain couples TRBV29-1 to TRBJ2-3, with 11 bases matching TRBD2. V dropped 5 bases and J dropped 9; count of bases not matched to a gene: 7. Germline assignment: CDR1 SQVTM and CDR2 ANQGSEA. This CDR3 has 13 amino acids. CDR3 protein: CSVRLAGSPTQYF. As DNA, the CDR3 is TGCAGCGTTCGACTAGCGGGAAGCCCCACGCAGTATTTT.

The chain couples TRBV20-1 to TRBJ2-1; D tentatively reads TRBD1 or TRBD2 (5 bases each). This CDR3 contains 14 residues. The V end lost 5 bases, the J end lost 7 bases, and 18 bases lay between the germline ends. CDR1 is DFQATT, CDR2 SNEGSKA, per germline (reference sequence). The CDR3 region is CSAFPGTTVNEQFF. The CDR3 nucleotides are TGCAGTGCTTTCCCCGGGACGACCGTAAATGAGCAGTTCTTC.

In this sample, this clonotype turned up a few times. V gene TRBV10-3 combines with J gene TRBJ2-7; tentative D call: TRBD1 (5 bases). Deletions cut 0 bases from V and 0 bases from J, with 6 bases between. CDR1 and CDR2 (germline): ENHRY, SYGVKD. This CDR3 is built from 14 residues. CDR3 in amino acids: CAISESQGSYEQYF. CDR3 DNA: TGTGCCATCAGTGAGTCTCAGGGCTCCTACGAGCAGTACTTC.

This clonotype has at least ten counts. The rearrangement joins TRBV10-3 to TRBJ1-1, with 9 positions matching TRBD1. CDR1 ENHRY and CDR2 SYGVKD come from the germline V gene. Trimming took 11 bases from V and 5 from J; bases not matched to a gene: 9. This CDR3 has 13 residues. CDR3: CALRTGVETEAFF. CDR3 in DNA: TGTGCCCTCCGGACAGGGGTGGAGACTGAAGCTTTCTTT.

The chain joins TRBV25-1 to TRBJ2-3; D unresolved. Germline V gene data show CDR1 as MGHDK and CDR2 as SYGVNS. Trimming pared 6 bases from V and 5 bases from J, leaving 12 bases between. The CDR3 sequence is 13 residues long. CDR3 residues: CASRENMIDTQYF. The CDR3 nucleotides are TGTGCCAGCAGGGAGAACATGATAGATACGCAGTATTTT.

The genes are TRBV5-1 and TRBJ1-2; 7 bases are a match to TRBD1. After removal of 4 bases from V and 7 bases from J, the junction contained 13 bases not matched to a gene. The V gene's germline CDR1 is SGHRS and CDR2 YFSETQ. CDR3 length equals 15 residues. The DNA of the CDR3 is TGCGCCAGCAGCCCAGGACAGGAAGGGCGGACTGGCTACACCTTC. Amino acid sequence: CASSPGQEGRTGYTF.

Ten or more counts support this clonotype. The V gene is TRBV6-5, the J gene TRBJ2-2; D gene ambiguous. CDR3 size: 13 residues. With 6 bases removed from V and 3 bases from J, the gap between germline ends came to 8 bases. Germline CDR1 reads MNHEY; CDR2 reads SVGAGI. CDR3 region: CASRPQYTGELFF. CDR3 nucleotide sequence: TGTGCCAGCAGACCCCAATACACCGGGGAGCTGTTTTTT.